The present T cell receptor (beta chain) was sequenced within a study of identical twins. Every one of the donors was a healthy Caucasian. Template switching added a universal primer binding site, and final cDNA carried unique molecular identifiers. Via MiXCR, TCRdb re-called the 5' RACE reads, giving one row per CDR3 protein. The sample contains 450,000 or so distinct CDR3 sequences, roughly an eighth of which appear only once. Findings and caveats of the study: Abundant cord blood beta clonotypes carried fewer insertions; memory repertoires showed none.

This clonotype showed up many times. No antigen is known for it. With 0 bases removed from V and 5 bases from J, the gap between germline ends came to 13 bases. The CDR3 runs to 14 residues. CDR1 is SQVTM, CDR2 ANQGSEA, per germline. These sequences were also reported in another study, on yellow fever vaccine responses in identical twins.

Sequencing used CD4+ T cells sorted from blood. The rearrangement links TRBV29-1 to TRBJ2-5; D gene uncertain. The sequence came from a woman aged 18 to 35 in good health. CDR3 amino acids: CSVEDRSPGETQYF. The CDR3 DNA reads as TGCAGCGTTGAAGATCGCAGCCCTGGTGAGACCCAGTACTTC.